The clone carrying this T cell receptor (beta chain) is medium-sized in the sample. The V end lost 1 base, the J end lost 7 bases, and 10 bases lay between the germline ends. The CDR3 covers 13 residues. Looked up from germline, CDR1 is LNHDA and CDR2 is SQIVND (reference sequence). This sample is part of a study of blood T cell repertoires in COVID-19. Study in general: T cells, B-cell-depleted T cells, or PBMCs supplied cDNA or gDNA.

In the original analysis: For nucleated cells, counts were estimated from reference gene primer amplification. Measured with immunoSEQ multiplex PCR; TCRdb has only the in-frame clones, and not every one. D and trimming come from the DNA, and the V and J calls and clone size come from that table. The data hold 50,000 to 60,000 clones, with 88% observed a single time. Sequenced sample: peripheral blood. V usage is TRBV19 and J usage is TRBJ1-2, with D uncertain. The sequence derives from a man between 60 and 75 years old with active COVID-19. This chain's CDR3 is CASSIAGSLGYTF. The CDR3 coding sequence is TGTGCCAGTAGTATAGCGGGGTCCCTTGGCTACACCTTC. Looking up the rest from reference TRBV19 and TRBJ1-2 gives the full variable domain: DGGITQSPKYLFRKEGQNVTLSCEQNLNHDAMYWYRQDPGQGLRLIYYSQIVNDFQKGDIAEGYSVSREKKESFPLTVTSAQKNPTAFYLCASSIAGSLGYTFGSGTRLTVV.